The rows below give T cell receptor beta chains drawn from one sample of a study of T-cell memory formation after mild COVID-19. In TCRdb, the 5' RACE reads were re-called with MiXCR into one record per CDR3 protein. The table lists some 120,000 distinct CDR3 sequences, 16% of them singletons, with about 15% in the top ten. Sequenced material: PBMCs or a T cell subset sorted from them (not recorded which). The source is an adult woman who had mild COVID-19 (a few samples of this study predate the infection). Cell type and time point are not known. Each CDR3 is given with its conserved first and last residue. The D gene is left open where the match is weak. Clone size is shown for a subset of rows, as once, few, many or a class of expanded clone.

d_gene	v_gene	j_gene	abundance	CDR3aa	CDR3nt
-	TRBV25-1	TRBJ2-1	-	CASSEWSGSRREQFF	TGTGCCAGCAGTGAATGGTCGGGGTCCCGGAGAGAGCAGTTCTTC
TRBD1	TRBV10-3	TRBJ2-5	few	CAIGGTGEGTQYF	TGTGCCATCGGGGGCACAGGGGAAGGAACCCAGTACTTC
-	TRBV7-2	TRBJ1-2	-	CASSLIRDNYGYTF	TGTGCCAGCAGCTTAATCCGGGATAACTATGGCTACACCTTC
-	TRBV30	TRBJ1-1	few	CAGTLNTEAFF	TGTGCCGGGACACTGAACACTGAAGCTTTCTTT
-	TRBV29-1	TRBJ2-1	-	CSVVSNEQFF	TGCAGCGTTGTTTCCAATGAGCAGTTCTTC
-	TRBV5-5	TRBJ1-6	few	CASSLTGMPPLHF	TGTGCCAGCAGCTTGACGGGGATGCCACCCCTCCACTTT
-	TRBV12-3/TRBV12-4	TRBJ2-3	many	CASSQGGVETDTQYF	TGTGCCAGCAGCCAAGGGGGGGTAGAAACAGATACGCAGTATTTT
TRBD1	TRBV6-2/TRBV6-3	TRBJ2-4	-	CASSYVGTGRNIQYF	TGTGCCAGCAGTTACGTTGGGACAGGGAGAAACATTCAGTACTTC
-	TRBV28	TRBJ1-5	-	CASSFGGGGYQPQHF	TGTGCCAGCAGTTTTGGGGGCGGGGGATATCAGCCCCAGCATTTT
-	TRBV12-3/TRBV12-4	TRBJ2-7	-	CASSFADKDQYF	TGTGCCAGCAGCTTCGCGGACAAAGACCAGTACTTC
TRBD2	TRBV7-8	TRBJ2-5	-	CASSSGAGRALETQYF	TGTGCCAGCAGCTCCGGAGCCGGGAGGGCCTTAGAGACCCAGTACTTC
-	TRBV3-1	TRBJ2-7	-	CASSQDRSYEQYF	TGTGCCAGCAGCCAAGACAGATCCTACGAGCAGTACTTC
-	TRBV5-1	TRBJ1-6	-	CASSLERDGSSYNSPLHF	TGCGCCAGCAGCTTAGAACGGGACGGGAGCTCCTATAATTCACCCCTCCACTTT
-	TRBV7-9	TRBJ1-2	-	CASSQRGGSGYTF	TGTGCCAGCAGCCAACGTGGTGGTTCTGGCTACACCTTC
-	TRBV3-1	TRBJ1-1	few	CASSQGLTGLNTEAFF	TGTGCCAGCAGCCAAGGCCTTACGGGACTGAACACTGAAGCTTTCTTT
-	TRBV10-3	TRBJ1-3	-	CAIGGVSGNTIYF	TGTGCCATCGGAGGTGTCTCTGGAAACACCATATATTTT
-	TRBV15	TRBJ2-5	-	CATSREDLAPRGTQYF	TGTGCCACCAGCAGAGAGGATCTGGCACCCAGGGGGACCCAGTACTTC
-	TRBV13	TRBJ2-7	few	CASSSLGIHEQYF	TGTGCCAGCAGTTCACTCGGGATCCACGAGCAGTACTTC
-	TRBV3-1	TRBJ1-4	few	CASSPPGEKLFF	TGTGCCAGCAGCCCCCCGGGTGAAAAACTGTTTTTT
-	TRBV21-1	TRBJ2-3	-	CASSKVGGVPDTQYF	TGTGCCAGCAGCAAAGTAGGGGGAGTTCCAGATACGCAGTATTTT
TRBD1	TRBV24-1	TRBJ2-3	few	CATSDRDRVFTDTQYF	TGTGCCACCAGTGACCGGGACAGGGTTTTTACAGATACGCAGTATTTT
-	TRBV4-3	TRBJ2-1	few	CASSQEGGNEQFF	TGCGCCAGCAGCCAAGAAGGGGGAAATGAGCAGTTCTTC
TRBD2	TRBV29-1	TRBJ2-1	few	CSVSGLADNEQFF	TGCAGCGTTTCGGGACTAGCGGACAATGAGCAGTTCTTC
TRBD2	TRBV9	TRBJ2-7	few	CASSPGTSVSYEQYF	TGTGCCAGCAGCCCAGGGACTAGCGTCTCCTACGAGCAGTACTTC
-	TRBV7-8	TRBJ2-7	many	CASSFLGPFYEQYF	TGTGCCAGCAGCTTTCTAGGACCCTTCTACGAGCAGTACTTC
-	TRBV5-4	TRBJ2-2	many	CASSSGTLNTGELFF	TGTGCCAGCAGCTCCGGGACGCTGAACACCGGGGAGCTGTTTTTT
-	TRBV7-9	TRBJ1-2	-	CASTPITYGYTF	TGTGCCAGCACCCCCATAACTTATGGCTACACCTTC
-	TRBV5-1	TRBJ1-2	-	CASSFTGDYTF	TGCGCCAGCAGCTTCACAGGTGACTACACCTTC
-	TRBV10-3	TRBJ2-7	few	CAIKYAGTYEQYF	TGTGCCATCAAATATGCGGGGACCTACGAGCAGTACTTC
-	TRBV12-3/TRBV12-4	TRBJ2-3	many	CASSPGGGRDTQYF	TGTGCCAGCAGCCCCGGAGGGGGGCGGGATACGCAGTATTTT
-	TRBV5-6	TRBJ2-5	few	CASSLGRWGETQYF	TGTGCCAGCAGCTTGGGGCGTTGGGGAGAGACCCAGTACTTC
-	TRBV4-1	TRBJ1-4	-	CASSQEQTLGEKLFF	TGCGCCAGCAGCCAAGAACAGACCCTGGGTGAAAAACTGTTTTTT
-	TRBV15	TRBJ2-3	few	CATSSRTTDTQYF	TGTGCCACCAGCAGCCGCACCACAGATACGCAGTATTTT
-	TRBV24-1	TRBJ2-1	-	CATSDFPSVGDNEQFF	TGTGCCACCAGTGATTTCCCTAGCGTAGGTGACAATGAGCAGTTCTTC
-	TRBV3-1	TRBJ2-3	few	CASSQDPDRSVDTQYF	TGTGCCAGCAGCCAAGATCCCGACCGTAGCGTGGATACGCAGTATTTT
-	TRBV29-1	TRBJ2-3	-	CSVSGGEDTQYF	TGCAGCGTATCCGGGGGAGAGGATACGCAGTATTTT
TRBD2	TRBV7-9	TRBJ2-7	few	CASSLTGRTYEQYF	TGTGCCAGCAGCTTAACCGGGAGGACCTACGAGCAGTACTTC